This section outlines one T cell receptor beta chain sequence together with its context. The source of the sample is a study of breast tumors, draining lymph nodes, adjacent tissues. The CDR3 loop spans 13 amino acids. Germline CDR1 and CDR2: LNHDA and SQIVND (reference sequence). V shed 4 bases and J shed 8 bases, with 14 bases lying between them. One entry per CDR3 protein, called by TCRdb with MiXCR from the multiplex PCR reads. The sample consists of approximately 250,000 distinct CDR3 sequences, under 40% of them appearing once. Breast cancer patients provided tissue from their axillary draining lymph nodes.

The genes are TRBV19 and TRBJ1-2; possibly TRBD1 for D (5 bases). Sequences were obtained from axillary lymph node tissue. The source is a female donor with breast cancer. Some clones in this sample may be carry-over from other donors' samples. The CDR3 region is CASSTRQGRGYTF. The CDR3 DNA reads as TGTGCCAGTAGTACACGCCAGGGTAGGGGCTACACCTTC.